The 8 T cell receptor beta chains in this list originate from one sample, sequenced in a study of T cells after posttransplantation cyclophosphamide. Treatment was busulfan-fludarabine conditioning, a marrow graft, and cyclophosphamide on days +3 and +4. TCRdb's copy holds only in-frame clones and misses some; the assay was immunoSEQ multiplex PCR. In total the sample includes about 7,700 clones, none of them seen once. The specimen comprised PBMCs, sampled approximately 96 days after allogeneic stem cell transplant with posttransplant cyclophosphamide. All receptors come from a female patient in her 60s who received an allogeneic stem cell transplant from an unrelated donor, was CMV-positive, and had acute GVHD only. The graft donor may have given rise to some T cells.

This clone has at least ten counts. The J gene is TRBJ1-5, the V gene TRBV25-1; D not certain. V was trimmed by 1 base and J by 5 bases, leaving 9 bases between them. CDR1 and CDR2 (germline): MGHDK, SYGVNS. The CDR3 length is 14 residues. The CDR3 reads CASSEWADDQPQHF. As DNA, the CDR3 is TGTGCCAGCAGTGAATGGGCAGATGATCAGCCCCAGCATTTT. Combining the CDR3 with reference TRBV25-1 and TRBJ1-5 gives the whole variable domain EADIYQTPRYLVIGTGKKITLECSQTMGHDKMYWYQQDPGMELHLIHYSYGVNSTEKGDLSSESTVSRIRTEHFPLTLESARPSHTSQYLCASSEWADDQPQHFGDGTRLSIL.

This clone occurred many times. The chain couples TRBV19 to TRBJ1-1; D not certain. Germline assignment: CDR1 LNHDA and CDR2 SQIVND (reference sequence). The CDR3 runs 12 residues. The germline V and J ends were trimmed by 8 bases and 4 bases, with 11 bases remaining between them. The CDR3 DNA reads as TGTGCCAGTTCCGAAGGGTTCACTGAAGCTTTCTTT. This translates into CASSEGFTEAFF.

This clone was counted only a few times. The J gene is TRBJ2-2, the V gene TRBV5-1, with D maybe TRBD1 (6 bases). V was shortened by 0 bases and J by 1 base, with 7 bases between the two germline ends. This CDR3 contains 15 residues. The germline V gene has CDR1 SGHRS and CDR2 YFSETQ. The CDR3 reads CASSLARGNTGELFF. CDR3 coding DNA: TGCGCCAGCAGCTTGGCCAGGGGGAACACCGGGGAGCTGTTTTTT.

This clone was seen ten or more times. This chain uses TRBV5-1 with TRBJ2-1, with 7 bases identical to TRBD2. Per the germline V gene, CDR1 is SGHRS and CDR2 is YFSETQ. After removal of 0 bases from V and 3 bases from J, the junction contained 6 bases not matched to a gene. The CDR3 is 16 amino acids. The CDR3 reads CASSLGAGEFYNEQFF. In nucleotides, the CDR3 is TGCGCCAGCAGCTTGGGGGCGGGAGAATTCTACAATGAGCAGTTCTTC.

At least ten counts were recorded for this clone. The gene calls are TRBV2 and TRBJ1-5; D is possibly TRBD1 (6 bases). The V gene lost 3 bases and the J gene lost 5 bases, with 14 bases spanning the gap. The CDR3 has 15 residues. The germline V gene encodes CDR1 SNHLY and CDR2 FYNNEI. The CDR3 nucleotides read TGTGCCAGCAGTGACGGCAGGGGTCGCGATCAGCCCCAGCATTTT. Protein product: CASSDGRGRDQPQHF.

The sample holds many counts of this clone. This chain joins TRBV28 and TRBJ1-5; TRBD1 agrees at 9 bases. V gave up 11 bases and J gave up 6 bases; unmatched junction bases: 8. Germline CDR1 reads MDHEN; CDR2 reads SYDVKM. The CDR3 consists of 13 residues. CDR3 sequence: CAGNTGGTQPQHF. The CDR3 DNA reads as TGTGCCGGCAATACAGGGGGCACTCAGCCCCAGCATTTT.

This clone has at least ten counts. This sequence joins TRBV12-3 or TRBV12-4 and TRBJ1-1, with TRBD1 identical over 9 bases. The V and J ends lost 5 bases and 1 base, in that order; junction bases with no gene match: 8. There are 16 residues in the CDR3. In DNA form, the CDR3 reads TGTGCCAGCAGTCCACGGACAGGGGCGGCGAACACTGAAGCTTTCTTT. Amino acids: CASSPRTGAANTEAFF.

This clone was recorded at least ten times. The chain uses TRBV18 and TRBJ1-2, with D perhaps matching TRBD1 (6 bases). The CDR3 runs 14 residues. Germline V gene data show CDR1 as KGHSH and CDR2 as LQKENI. Trimming took 5 bases from V and 13 from J, leaving 23 bases between them. DNA of the CDR3: TGTGCCAGCTCAGCGCTACGGAAGGGGGACGAGAGCACCTTC. This translates into CASSALRKGDESTF.